One and the same sample provided the 24 T cell receptor beta chains below, sequenced in a study of control samples from healthy donors and cancer patients. Sequencing used immunoSEQ multiplex PCR; TCRdb keeps in-frame clones, though not all of them. Of around 85,000 clones listed, approximately 88% were seen once; the top ten hold 7.5% to 9%. The specimen was blood. These receptors were taken from a woman in her sixties or seventies in good health.

This chain links TRBV12-3 or TRBV12-4 with TRBJ1-1; D ambiguous. Trimming removed 7 bases at V and 1 base at J, with 10 bases between. This CDR3 has 13 residues. CDR3 region: CASIRLRNTEAFF. CDR3 bases: TGTGCCAGCATCAGACTTAGGAACACTGAAGCTTTCTTT.

This chain links TRBV4-2 with TRBJ2-1; D possibly corresponds to TRBD1 (5 bases). CDR3 length: 17 amino acids. Germline V gives CDR1 LGHNA, CDR2 YNFKEQ. V lost 1 base, J lost 1 base, and 14 bases lay in between. CDR3: CASSQGVGLQSYNEQFF. CDR3 nucleotides: TGTGCCAGCAGCCAAGGGGTGGGGCTCCAATCCTACAATGAGCAGTTCTTC.

As for this clone: One junction end does not reproduce the germline sequence, and a read error may be involved. The chain links TRBV30 to TRBJ2-3; 7 nucleotides agree with TRBD2. This CDR3 contains 14 residues. The V gene's germline CDR1 is GTSNPN and CDR2 SVGIG (reference sequence). Here the CDR3 reads CTWSRREFTDTQYF. Here the CDR3 DNA reads TGTACCTGGAGCCGGCGGGAGTTCACAGATACGCAGTATTTT.

This chain links TRBV4-2 with TRBJ2-2; 12 positions agree with TRBD2. The length of the CDR3 is 16 residues. Germline assignment: CDR1 LGHNA and CDR2 YNFKEQ. After removal of 3 bases from V and 5 bases from J, the junction contained 4 bases not matched to a gene. The CDR3 protein is CASSQQLAGGTGELFF. In DNA form, the CDR3 reads TGTGCCAGCAGCCAGCAACTAGCGGGAGGAACCGGGGAGCTGTTTTTT.

This rearrangement joins TRBV19 to TRBJ2-7; TRBD1 agrees at 9 bases. CDR1 and CDR2 from the germline V gene are LNHDA and SQIVND (reference sequence). The CDR3 runs 14 residues. The trim removed 7 bases at V and 5 bases at J, leaving 9 bases unmatched. Here the CDR3 reads CASTKQGARHEQYF. The CDR3 region has the DNA TGTGCCAGTACTAAACAGGGGGCGCGGCACGAGCAGTACTTC.

This sequence joins TRBV9 and TRBJ2-1; D is perhaps TRBD2 (6 bases). Germline values: CDR1 SGDLS, CDR2 YYNGEE. The length of the CDR3 is 14 residues. The germline V and J ends were trimmed by 0 bases and 2 bases, with 6 bases remaining between them. CDR3 region: CASSVGGTYNEQFF. CDR3 sequence (DNA): TGTGCCAGCAGCGTAGGCGGGACCTACAATGAGCAGTTCTTC.

The chain employs TRBV28 and TRBJ2-1; 10 nucleotides line up with TRBD2. CDR1 and CDR2 (germline): MDHEN, SYDVKM. The CDR3 extends over 15 amino acids. V gave up 5 bases and J gave up 7 bases; unmatched junction bases: 8. In nucleotides, the CDR3 is TGTGCCAGCAGTGAGTCTAGCGGGAGTGGGAATGAGCAGTTCTTC. Amino acid sequence: CASSESSGSGNEQFF.

The V call is TRBV5-1, the J call TRBJ2-1; D may be TRBD1 (5 bases). Trimming left V 1 base short and J 6 bases short, with 8 bases between. This CDR3 has 13 amino acids. The V gene's germline CDR1 is SGHRS and CDR2 YFSETQ. The CDR3 DNA sequence: TGCGCCAGCAGCTTGTCAGGGTTCAATGAGCAGTTCTTC. The encoded protein is CASSLSGFNEQFF. Full variable domain (rest looked up from reference TRBV5-1 and TRBJ2-1): KAGVTQTPRYLIKTRGQQVTLSCSPISGHRSVSWYQQTPGQGLQFLFEYFSETQRNKGNFPGRFSGRQFSNSRSEMNVSTLELGDSALYLCASSLSGFNEQFFGPGTRLTVL.

This rearrangement joins TRBV6-5 to TRBJ1-2, with D possibly TRBD1 on 6 matching bases. Germline loops: CDR1 MNHEY, CDR2 SVGAGI. The V end lost 5 bases, the J end lost 4 bases, and 14 bases lay between the germline ends. This CDR3 is built from 14 residues. The CDR3 bases are TGTGCCAGCAGTAGGGACACCCTTGTCTATGGCTACACCTTC. As protein: CASSRDTLVYGYTF.

The rearrangement joins TRBV5-5 to TRBJ2-2, with 8 bases lining up with TRBD2. Germline V lookup: CDR1 SGHKS, CDR2 YYEKEE (reference sequence). Trimming removed 0 bases from V and 4 bases from J; junction bases left unmatched: 5. The CDR3 length is 16 residues. CDR3 residues: CASSLVGGRSTGELFF. In DNA form, the CDR3 reads TGTGCCAGCAGCTTGGTGGGCGGGAGGTCCACCGGGGAGCTGTTTTTT.

Points on this clone: Other DNA sequences in this specimen translate into the identical CDR3. This sequence joins TRBV6-2 or TRBV6-3 and TRBJ2-7; D uncertain. Germline CDR1 MNHEY, CDR2 SVGEGT. The CDR3 covers 12 residues. Deletions cut 2 bases from V and 3 bases from J, with 5 bases between. CDR3 sequence: CASSYRGYEQYF. DNA for the CDR3: TGTGCCAGCAGTTACCGCGGCTACGAGCAGTACTTC.

Only a few counts were recorded for this clone. The chain carries TRBV7-8 and TRBJ2-5; 12 positions match TRBD2. The J segment lost 4 bases and the V segment lost 0 bases, leaving 12 bases of the junction unmatched. CDR1 is SGHVS and CDR2 is FQNEAQ in the germline V gene. The length of the CDR3 is 19 residues. CDR3 DNA sequence: TGTGCCAGCAGCTTAGCGCGGCTAGCGGGAGGGCGATTGGGAGAGACCCAGTACTTC. This translates into CASSLARLAGGRLGETQYF.

The rearrangement joins TRBV5-4 to TRBJ1-4; D is possibly TRBD1 (6 bases). V was clipped by 2 bases and J by 6 bases, with 11 bases between them. The germline CDR1 and CDR2 sequences are SGHNT and YYREEE (reference sequence). The CDR3 extends over 14 amino acids. The CDR3 here is CASSFSGAHEKLFF. In DNA form, the CDR3 reads TGTGCCAGCAGCTTCTCGGGGGCACATGAAAAACTGTTTTTT. Full variable domain (outside the CDR3, taken from reference TRBV5-4 and TRBJ1-4): ETGVTQSPTHLIKTRGQQVTLRCSSQSGHNTVSWYQQALGQGPQFIFQYYREEENGRGNFPPRFSGLQFPNYSSELNVNALELDDSALYLCASSFSGAHEKLFFGSGTQLSVL.

The chain recombines TRBV11-1 with TRBJ2-5, with TRBD2 matching 15 bases. The CDR3 totals 19 residues. The germline V gene encodes CDR1 SGHAT and CDR2 FQDESV (reference sequence). V was pared by 0 bases and J by 1 base, with 6 bases of the junction left unmatched. CDR3 nucleotides: TGTGCCAGCAGCTTAGCCCCGCGGACTAGCGGGAGGGTCCAAGAGACCCAGTACTTC. The encoded protein is CASSLAPRTSGRVQETQYF.

The rearrangement links TRBV5-5 to TRBJ1-6, with TRBD1 as a possible D gene (5 bases). The CDR3 runs 12 residues. Germline V CDR1 and CDR2: SGHKS, YYEKEE (reference sequence). V was trimmed by 6 bases and J by 7 bases, leaving 8 bases between them. This CDR3 reads CASTWGNSPLHF. In DNA form, the CDR3 reads TGTGCCAGCACGTGGGGGAATTCACCCCTCCACTTT.

The rearrangement joins TRBV28 to TRBJ2-7, with 10 bases fitting TRBD2. The V gene end was trimmed by 7 bases and the J gene end by 5 bases; junction bases not matched to a gene: 5. The CDR3 totals 13 residues. Looked up from germline, CDR1 is MDHEN and CDR2 is SYDVKM. CDR3 sequence (DNA): TGTGCCAGCAAAGGTAGCGGGAGGAACGAGCAGTACTTC. Protein sequence: CASKGSGRNEQYF.

CDR3: CASTIAGAYGYTF. CDR3 nucleotides: TGTGCCAGCACCATTGCAGGGGCCTATGGCTACACCTTC. The chain is built from TRBV2 and TRBJ1-2; a weak D match, TRBD1 (6 bases). The CDR3 contains 13 residues. Deletions cut 7 bases from V and 4 bases from J, with 13 bases between. Germline V CDR1 and CDR2: SNHLY, FYNNEI.

The CDR3 DNA reads as TGTGCCAGCAGCTATGGGACAGGGGTTTATCAGCCCCAGCATTTT. Translating it yields CASSYGTGVYQPQHF. The rearrangement links TRBV6-6 to TRBJ1-5, with TRBD1 matching 10 bases. This CDR3 region has 15 residues. From germline, CDR1 is MNHNY and CDR2 SVGAGI (reference sequence). The V gene end was trimmed by 6 bases and the J gene end by 5 bases; junction bases not matched to a gene: 7.

The chain combines TRBV4-1 with TRBJ1-2; 8 nucleotides align to TRBD1. J gave up 7 bases and V 4 bases, and 11 bases lay outside the gene matches. Germline V gene lookup returns CDR1 MGHRA and CDR2 YSYEKL. The CDR3 runs 15 residues. In DNA form, the CDR3 reads TGCGCCAGCAGCCGCGCCGGGACAGGTTCCGGTGGCTACACCTTC. This codes for CASSRAGTGSGGYTF.

The V call is TRBV30, the J call TRBJ1-1; possibly TRBD1 for D (5 bases). The CDR3 is made up of 14 amino acids. In germline, CDR1 is GTSNPN, CDR2 SVGIG (reference sequence). Trimming took off 3 bases at V and 0 bases at J, with 11 bases between the two ends. CDR3 amino acids: CAWSPGRVNTEAFF. The CDR3 bases are TGTGCCTGGAGCCCGGGACGGGTGAACACTGAAGCTTTCTTT. Full variable domain (rest looked up from reference TRBV30 and TRBJ1-1): SQTIHQWPATLVQPVGSPLSLECTVEGTSNPNLYWYRQAAGRGLQLLFYSVGIGQISSEVPQNLSASRPQDRQFILSSKKLLLSDSGFYLCAWSPGRVNTEAFFGQGTRLTVV.

The gene calls are TRBV6-2 or TRBV6-3 and TRBJ2-5; D possibly corresponds to TRBD1 (6 bases). Germline values: CDR1 MNHEY, CDR2 SVGEGT. Deletions cut 5 bases from V and 5 bases from J, with 12 bases between. CDR3 length equals 13 residues. The CDR3 DNA reads as TGTGCCAGCAGTCAAACAGGGTTGGAGACCCAGTACTTC. Its protein product is CASSQTGLETQYF.

This clone was seen only once. The genes are TRBV5-5 and TRBJ1-2; 10 bases are shared with TRBD1. With V trimmed by 3 bases and J by 5 bases, 7 bases remained unmatched. The CDR3 consists of 15 residues. Germline V gene lookup returns CDR1 SGHKS and CDR2 YYEKEE (reference sequence). The CDR3 region is CASSSGQGVQYGYTF. The CDR3 DNA follows: TGTGCCAGCAGCTCAGGACAGGGGGTTCAATATGGCTACACCTTC.

The rearrangement links TRBV18 to TRBJ1-1; D is possibly TRBD1 (6 bases). Between the trimmed V and J ends, which lost 6 bases and 4 bases, there was a span of 18 bases. The CDR3 is made up of 15 amino acids. Germline V lookup: CDR1 KGHSH, CDR2 LQKENI. CDR3 amino acids: CASSPNRAWATEAFF. In DNA form, the CDR3 reads TGTGCCAGCTCCCCAAACAGGGCTTGGGCCACTGAAGCTTTCTTT.

The chain combines TRBV10-3 with TRBJ1-3, with TRBD1 as a possible D gene (5 bases). Germline V lookup: CDR1 ENHRY, CDR2 SYGVKD. V was cut by 8 bases and J by 3 bases, with 20 bases left in between. The CDR3 runs to 16 residues. The CDR3 DNA follows: TGTGCCATCCAGACGACAGAAGACTTTTATGGAAACACCATATATTTT. Translated: CAIQTTEDFYGNTIYF.